This T cell receptor beta chain was sequenced in a study of blood T cell repertoires in COVID-19. Study details: COVID-19 samples, acute and convalescent, were from the United States, Italy and Spain. The analysed material was cDNA or gDNA that came from T cells, B-cell-depleted T cells, or PBMCs.

Methods used by the authors: Amplification of reference gene primers was used by the study to estimate nucleated cell counts. The method was immunoSEQ multiplex PCR; TCRdb's version includes in-frame clones alone and lacks a portion of them. The D gene and trimming were derived from the DNA, and the V and J assignments and clone size from that table. Of about 110,000 clones listed, about four fifths are singletons. V dropped 3 bases and J dropped 8 bases, with 10 bases sitting between them. Germline V gene sequence: CDR1 LGHDT, CDR2 YNNKEL (reference sequence). CDR3 length: 12 amino acids. This clone was recorded a few times.

The sequence came from a woman aged 55-70 years with acute or convalescent COVID-19. The rearrangement uses TRBV3-1 (or the pseudogene TRBV3-2) and TRBJ1-1; unclear D gene. The material sequenced was peripheral blood. CDR3 residues: CASSQVNEEAFF. In DNA form, the CDR3 reads TGTGCCAGCAGCCAGGTCAACGAGGAAGCTTTCTTT.